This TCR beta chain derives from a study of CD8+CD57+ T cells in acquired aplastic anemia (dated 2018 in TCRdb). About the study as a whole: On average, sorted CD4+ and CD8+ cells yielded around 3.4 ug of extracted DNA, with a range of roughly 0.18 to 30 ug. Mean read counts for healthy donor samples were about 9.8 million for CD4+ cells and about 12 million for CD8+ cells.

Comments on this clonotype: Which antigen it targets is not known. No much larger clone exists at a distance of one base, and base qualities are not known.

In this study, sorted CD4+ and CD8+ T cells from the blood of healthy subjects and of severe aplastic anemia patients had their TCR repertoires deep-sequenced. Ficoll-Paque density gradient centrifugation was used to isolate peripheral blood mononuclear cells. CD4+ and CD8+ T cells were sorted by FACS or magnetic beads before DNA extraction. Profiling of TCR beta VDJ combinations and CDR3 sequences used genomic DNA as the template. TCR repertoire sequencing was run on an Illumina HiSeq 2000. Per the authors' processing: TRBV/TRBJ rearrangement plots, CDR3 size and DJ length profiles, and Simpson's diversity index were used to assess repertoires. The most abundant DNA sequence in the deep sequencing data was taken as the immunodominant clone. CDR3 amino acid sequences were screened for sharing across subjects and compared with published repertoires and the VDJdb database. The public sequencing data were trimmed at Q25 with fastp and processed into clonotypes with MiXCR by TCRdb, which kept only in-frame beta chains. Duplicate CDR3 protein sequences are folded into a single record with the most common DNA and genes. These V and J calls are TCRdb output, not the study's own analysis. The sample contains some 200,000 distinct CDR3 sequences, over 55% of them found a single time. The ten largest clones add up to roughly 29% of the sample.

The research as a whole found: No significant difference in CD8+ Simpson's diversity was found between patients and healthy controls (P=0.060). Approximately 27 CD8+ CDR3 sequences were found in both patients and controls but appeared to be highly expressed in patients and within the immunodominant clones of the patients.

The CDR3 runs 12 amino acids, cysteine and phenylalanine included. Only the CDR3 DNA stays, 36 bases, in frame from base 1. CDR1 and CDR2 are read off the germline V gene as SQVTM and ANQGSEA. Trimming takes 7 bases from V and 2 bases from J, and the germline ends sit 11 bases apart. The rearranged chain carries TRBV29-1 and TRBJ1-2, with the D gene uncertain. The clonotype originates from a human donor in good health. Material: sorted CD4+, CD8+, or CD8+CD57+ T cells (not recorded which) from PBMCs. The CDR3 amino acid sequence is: CSAAERNYGYTF. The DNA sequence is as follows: TGCAGCGCTGCGGAAAGGAACTATGGCTACACCTTC.